These T cell receptor beta chains were read from a single sample in a study of human T cells and chemical hapten exposure. Each CDR3 protein gets one entry after TCRdb re-called the RACE reads with MiXCR. The sample consists of fewer than 80,000 distinct CDR3 sequences, around 10% of them appearing once. The sequencing used whole blood, collected in connection with sensitization to the hapten diphenylcyclopropenone (DPC). Receptor source: a woman under 40 with alopecia areata. Some clones in this sample may be carry-over from other donors' samples. Both conserved end residues are part of each CDR3. The D gene is left open where the match is weak. Only part of the rows carry a size: once, few, many, or a class if the clone is expanded.

cdr3_nt cdr3_aa cdr3_length j_call d_call clone_size v_call
TGTGCCAGCAGCTTAGCCCGGCGGAGCTATGGCTACACCTTC CASSLARRSYGYTF 14 TRBJ1-2 - - TRBV7-2
TGTGCCAGTAGTATAGAGACAGGGAACACTGAAGCTTTCTTT CASSIETGNTEAFF 14 TRBJ1-1 - - TRBV19
TGTGCCAGCAGTTTTGGTGCAACTAATGAAAAACTGTTTTTT CASSFGATNEKLFF 14 TRBJ1-4 - - TRBV12-3/TRBV12-4
TGTGCCAGCTCACCAGGGACAGTTATCAGCTCTGGAAACACCATATATTTT CASSPGTVISSGNTIYF 17 TRBJ1-3 TRBD1 - TRBV18
TGTGCCAGTAGTGCGGGAGAAAGGGGTGGCTACACCTTC CASSAGERGGYTF 13 TRBJ1-2 - few TRBV19
TGCGCCAGCAGCCAGGGACAGTCGAACACTGAAGCTTTCTTT CASSQGQSNTEAFF 14 TRBJ1-1 TRBD1 few TRBV5-1
TGTGCCAGCAGAGAGACCCAGTACTTC CASRETQYF 9 TRBJ2-5 - - TRBV27
TGTGCCAGCAGTTTCGTATCGGGAGACAATCAGCCCCAGCATTTT CASSFVSGDNQPQHF 15 TRBJ1-5 - few TRBV12-3/TRBV12-4
TGTGCCAGCAGTCACCATCGTAGACTAGCGGGAAGGTACAATGAGCAGTTCTTC CASSHHRRLAGRYNEQFF 18 TRBJ2-1 TRBD2 many TRBV28
TGTGCCACCACAGGGAGAAGTAATCAGCCCCAGCATTTT CATTGRSNQPQHF 13 TRBJ1-5 - few TRBV28
TGCAGCGTTGACGGTCCTAGCGGGAGGGCGAATGAGCAGTTCTTC CSVDGPSGRANEQFF 15 TRBJ2-1 TRBD2 - TRBV29-1
TGTGCCACCGTCCCGGACAGGCATAGCAATCAGCCCCAGCATTTT CATVPDRHSNQPQHF 15 TRBJ1-5 TRBD1 many TRBV19
TGTGCCAGCAGCGTTGGAGCGGGAGTCAGATCAGATACGCAGTATTTT CASSVGAGVRSDTQYF 16 TRBJ2-3 TRBD2 - TRBV9
TGTGCCAGTAGTATAGATGGTAGCGAAGCCGCCTTCTCCTACAATGAGCAGTTCTTC CASSIDGSEAAFSYNEQFF 19 TRBJ2-1 - few TRBV19
TGTGCCAGTAATCCAGGGGGGAACGTGAACACTGAAGCTTTCTTT CASNPGGNVNTEAFF 15 TRBJ1-1 TRBD1 - TRBV28
TGTGCCAGCAGTGGTACTAGCAGGGGCGAGCAGTACTTC CASSGTSRGEQYF 13 TRBJ2-7 - - TRBV6-5
TGTGCCAGCAGCCTTCAGGGGGCCGGCGACACTGAAGCTTTCTTT CASSLQGAGDTEAFF 15 TRBJ1-1 TRBD1 many TRBV7-8
TGTGCCAGCAGCTCCACAACTCGGACAGCCAACTATGGCTACACCTTC CASSSTTRTANYGYTF 16 TRBJ1-2 - many TRBV11-2
TGTGCCAGCAGTTATGGCTACACAGATACGCAGTATTTT CASSYGYTDTQYF 13 TRBJ2-3 - few TRBV6-6
TGTGCCAGCAGTTACCATACAGGGGGCGCGGGGGAGCAGTACTTC CASSYHTGGAGEQYF 15 TRBJ2-7 TRBD1 few TRBV6-2/TRBV6-3
TGCAGTGCTAGAGTACCAGGGGAAACCTACAATGAGCAGTTCTTC CSARVPGETYNEQFF 15 TRBJ2-1 - - TRBV20-1
TGTGCCAGCAATTCAGGGGGAAATGAAAAACTGTTTTTT CASNSGGNEKLFF 13 TRBJ1-4 TRBD1 few TRBV2
TGTGCCAGCAGCGTAGACCCACTAAATCAGCCCCAGCATTTT CASSVDPLNQPQHF 14 TRBJ1-5 - many TRBV9
TGTGCCAGCAGCGAGATGGGCCAGAACACTGAAGCTTTCTTT CASSEMGQNTEAFF 14 TRBJ1-1 - few TRBV11-1
TGTGCCAGCAGTCCGCCGGACAGGGGGCCCTACGAGCAGTACTTC CASSPPDRGPYEQYF 15 TRBJ2-7 TRBD1 many TRBV28
TGTGCCAGCAGTCTTTGGGCTAGCGGGCAAGAGACCCAGTACTTC CASSLWASGQETQYF 15 TRBJ2-5 TRBD2 many TRBV6-6
TGTGCCAGCAGTCCGACTGGTACTAGGACCCAGTACTTC CASSPTGTRTQYF 13 TRBJ2-5 - few TRBV6-5
TGTGCCAGCTCACCGTCCCAGGGGGAGGTCAGTTACGAGCAGTACTTC CASSPSQGEVSYEQYF 16 TRBJ2-7 - few TRBV18
TGTGCCAGCAGCTGGGGATTATGGGCAGCTTCCTACGAGCAGTACTTC CASSWGLWAASYEQYF 16 TRBJ2-7 - few TRBV7-2
TGTGCCAGCACGCGGGACGCCTCCTACGAGCAGTACTTC CASTRDASYEQYF 13 TRBJ2-7 - many TRBV12-3/TRBV12-4
TGCAGTCAAAGAGGGTTTGGGACGCAAACAGATACGCAGTATTTT CSQRGFGTQTDTQYF 15 TRBJ2-3 - few TRBV20-1
TGTGCCAGCAGCTCGAACAATGAAAAACTGTTTTTT CASSSNNEKLFF 12 TRBJ1-4 - - TRBV7-2
TGTGCCAGCGGCCGGGTAGCGGGGTACAATGAGCAGTTCTTC CASGRVAGYNEQFF 14 TRBJ2-1 TRBD2 - TRBV12-3/TRBV12-4
TGTGCCAGCAGCGTAGGCCGGGGCCGTGGAGATACGCAGTATTTT CASSVGRGRGDTQYF 15 TRBJ2-3 - few TRBV9
TGTGCCAGCAGTGAGGGACTCCCAGATACGCAGTATTTT CASSEGLPDTQYF 13 TRBJ2-3 - - TRBV6-1
TGTGCCAGCAGCTCTGTGGATGAGCAGTTCTTC CASSSVDEQFF 11 TRBJ2-1 - - TRBV7-9
TGCAGTGCTGTCACAGGGCGGGGGAACATTCAGTACTTC CSAVTGRGNIQYF 13 TRBJ2-4 - many TRBV20-1
TGTGCCAGCAGTTACGCCCGGACCTACGAGCAGTACTTC CASSYARTYEQYF 13 TRBJ2-7 - few TRBV6-2/TRBV6-3
TGCAGCGTTCCCCGGACAGGGCTGAACACTGAAGCTTTCTTT CSVPRTGLNTEAFF 14 TRBJ1-1 TRBD1 - TRBV29-1
TGTGCCAGCAGTTACCCCAGGACTTCACAGGAACCCAGCGAGCAGTACTTC CASSYPRTSQEPSEQYF 17 TRBJ2-7 - many TRBV6-6
TGTGCCAGCAGTTCCCCCCGGGGAGACTACACCTTC CASSSPRGDYTF 12 TRBJ1-2 - - TRBV12-3/TRBV12-4
TGCAGCGCCCAGGCAATCACCGGGGAGCTGTTTTTT CSAQAITGELFF 12 TRBJ2-2 - - TRBV29-1
TGTGCCAGCAGTTTATTCTCTACCCTGGGCACTGAAGCTTTCTTT CASSLFSTLGTEAFF 15 TRBJ1-1 - many TRBV28
TGTGCCAGCAGTCCCGAAGAGACCCAGTACTTC CASSPEETQYF 11 TRBJ2-5 - - TRBV28
TGCGCCAGCAGCCAACTCCCGGGACAGGGGATGAACACTGAAGCTTTCTTT CASSQLPGQGMNTEAFF 17 TRBJ1-1 TRBD1 many TRBV4-3
TGCAGTGCGTACAGGGACAATTACGGGGCTTTCTTT CSAYRDNYGAFF 12 TRBJ1-1 - many TRBV20-1
TGTGCCAGCAGTTTCCAGTCCGGGGCGGGTTCACCCCTCCACTTT CASSFQSGAGSPLHF 15 TRBJ1-6 - - TRBV28
TGTGCCAGCAGCCAGGACAGGGCCCATGGCTACACCTTC CASSQDRAHGYTF 13 TRBJ1-2 TRBD1 few TRBV6-6
TGCGCCAGCAGCTTGGCTACCCTGGACGGAAACACTGAAGCTTTCTTT CASSLATLDGNTEAFF 16 TRBJ1-1 - - TRBV5-1
TGTGCCAGCAGTCTCACAGGTTTCGTACTCTTC CASSLTGFVLF 11 TRBJ2-1 - many TRBV12-3/TRBV12-4
TGTGCCAGCAGCCACTCGACAGGGTTGATGACTGAAGCTTTCTTT CASSHSTGLMTEAFF 15 TRBJ1-1 TRBD1 - TRBV7-9
TGCAGCGTTGAAGTTGGGGCACAGGGTTGGGAAAAACTGTTTTTT CSVEVGAQGWEKLFF 15 TRBJ1-4 - many TRBV29-1
TGCAGCGCGAGCCCAGGGGGAGGCACAGAGACCCAGTACTTC CSASPGGGTETQYF 14 TRBJ2-5 - - TRBV29-1
TGCGCCAGCAGAGACGGGCAGACCCAGTACTTC CASRDGQTQYF 11 TRBJ2-5 - few TRBV5-1
TGCGCCAGCAGCCAAGAGTGGACTCCTAGCACAGATACGCAGTATTTT CASSQEWTPSTDTQYF 16 TRBJ2-3 - - TRBV4-1
TGCAGTGCTAGAGGCTCAACAAACATTCAGTACTTC CSARGSTNIQYF 12 TRBJ2-4 - - TRBV20-1
TGTGCCGTGGGCTTAGACAGGGTTCGGCAAAAACTGTTTTTT CAVGLDRVRQKLFF 14 TRBJ1-4 TRBD1 - TRBV28
TGTGCCAGTAGTAACCGAATGACGAGGGGGTGGGCTTCACCCCTCCACTTT CASSNRMTRGWASPLHF 17 TRBJ1-6 - many TRBV19